These 30 T cell receptor beta chains share one sample of origin, sequenced in a study of T cell responses to AZD1222 COVID-19 vaccine. Here immunoSEQ multiplex PCR was the method, and the copy in TCRdb shows in-frame clones only, minus some. The sample has more than 100,000 clones; roughly 91% are singletons. The specimen was peripheral blood, collected 28 days after the second AZD1222 dose. These receptors were taken from an adult who received the AZD1222 COVID-19 vaccine.

The chain recombines TRBV9 with TRBJ2-7; D is possibly TRBD1 (5 bases). The CDR3 sequence is 13 residues long. V was cut by 4 bases and J by 3 bases, with 11 bases left in between. Germline CDR1 reads SGDLS; CDR2 reads YYNGEE. The CDR3: CASSPTENYEQYF. DNA of the CDR3: TGTGCCAGCAGCCCGACAGAGAACTACGAGCAGTACTTC.

This sequence joins TRBV30 and TRBJ1-1; D unclear. V gave up 4 bases and J gave up 11 bases, with 14 bases separating them. Germline V gene sequence: CDR1 GTSNPN, CDR2 SVGIG (reference sequence). The CDR3 totals 11 residues. The CDR3 nucleotides are TGTGCCTGGAAGACGGGATTCGTGGCTTTCTTT. This translates into CAWKTGFVAFF.

The chain employs TRBV15 and TRBJ1-1; D remains ambiguous. In germline, CDR1 is LNHNV, CDR2 YYDKDF (reference sequence). Trimming stripped 1 base from V and 2 bases from J, with 8 bases between. This CDR3 has 14 amino acids. This chain's CDR3 is CATSRVLDNTEAFF. As DNA, the CDR3 is TGTGCCACCAGCAGAGTACTAGATAACACTGAAGCTTTCTTT.

V is TRBV6-2 or TRBV6-3 and J is TRBJ2-1; 10 bases map to TRBD2. This CDR3 is built from 19 residues. After removal of 0 bases from V and 0 bases from J, the junction contained 8 bases not matched to a gene. Germline V lookup: CDR1 MNHEY, CDR2 SVGEGT. The CDR3 sequence is CASSYSPVAGGSSYNEQFF. The CDR3 coding sequence is TGTGCCAGCAGTTACTCGCCGGTAGCGGGGGGAAGCTCCTACAATGAGCAGTTCTTC.

V usage is TRBV7-2 and J usage is TRBJ1-6; no clear D gene. The CDR3 totals 14 residues. CDR1 and CDR2 (germline): SGHTA, FQGNSA. With 3 bases removed from V and 5 bases from J, the gap between germline ends came to 8 bases. The CDR3 nucleotides read TGTGCCAGCAGCTTGTGGCTGAATAATTCACCCCTCCACTTT. Its translation: CASSLWLNNSPLHF.

The chain joins TRBV6-6 to TRBJ2-3; 7 nucleotides match TRBD2. This CDR3 has 12 residues. The trim removed 7 bases at V and 6 bases at J, leaving 4 bases unmatched. The germline V gene encodes CDR1 MNHNY and CDR2 SVGAGI (reference sequence). CDR3 protein: CASTYGGDTQYF. CDR3 bases: TGTGCCAGCACCTACGGGGGGGATACGCAGTATTTT.

In this sample, this clone turned up once. The chain combines TRBV19 with TRBJ1-6; maybe TRBD1 (5 bases). Trimming removed 3 bases at V and 8 bases at J, with 14 bases between. The CDR3 covers 15 residues. CDR1 is LNHDA and CDR2 is SQIVND in the germline V gene (reference sequence). CDR3 in amino acids: CASSMDGGGDSPLHF. The CDR3 DNA follows: TGTGCCAGTAGTATGGACGGTGGAGGGGATTCACCCCTCCACTTT.

This sequence joins TRBV6-2 or TRBV6-3 and TRBJ2-1, with D possibly being TRBD1 or TRBD2 (6 bases each). This CDR3 is built from 13 residues. Germline CDR1 MNHEY, CDR2 SVGEGT. Trimming removed 4 bases at V and 12 bases at J, with 16 bases between. CDR3 in amino acids: CASSFLGGIGQFF. The CDR3 bases are TGTGCCAGCAGTTTTTTAGGGGGGATTGGGCAGTTCTTC.

V gene TRBV6-1 combines with J gene TRBJ1-2; D may be TRBD1 (6 bases). Germline loops: CDR1 MNHNS, CDR2 SASEGT. This CDR3 contains 18 residues. V was trimmed by 3 bases and J by 5 bases, leaving 25 bases between them. The CDR3 nucleotides read TGTGCCAGCAGTGATAGGATCCTGGCAGGGGACCTACGGTATGGCTACACCTTC. It specifies CASSDRILAGDLRYGYTF.

The chain combines TRBV30 with TRBJ2-5; 8 bases are a match to TRBD1. The germline gives CDR1 GTSNPN, CDR2 SVGIG (reference sequence). The CDR3 has 13 residues. V was pared by 5 bases and J by 4 bases, with 6 bases of the junction left unmatched. Written as DNA, the CDR3 is TGTGCCTGGGTGGACAGGGAACGAGAGACCCAGTACTTC. It encodes CAWVDRERETQYF.

Here the CDR3 DNA reads TGCGCCAGCAGGAAGGGACAGGCGTTGGATACGCAGTATTTT. Translated, it gives CASRKGQALDTQYF. The rearrangement links TRBV10-2 to TRBJ2-3; 8 nucleotides agree with TRBD1. In germline, CDR1 is WSHSY, CDR2 SAAADI. The CDR3 consists of 14 residues. After removal of 6 bases from V and 6 bases from J, the junction contained 8 bases not matched to a gene.

The chain is built from TRBV9 and TRBJ2-1; no reliable D call. Trimming stripped 1 base from V and 4 bases from J, with 6 bases between. The CDR3 covers 13 residues. Germline V gene sequence: CDR1 SGDLS, CDR2 YYNGEE. The CDR3 nucleotides read TGTGCCAGCAGCGTATCAGTTTACAATGAGCAGTTCTTC. Protein: CASSVSVYNEQFF.

The rearrangement joins TRBV5-1 to TRBJ2-1; 14 nucleotides agree with TRBD2. The CDR3 is made up of 15 amino acids. J lost 9 bases, V lost 4 bases, and 6 bases had no gene match. Germline CDR1 is SGHRS and CDR2 is YFSETQ. CDR3 in DNA: TGCGCCAGCAGCGGGGGACTAGCGGGGGTAGGTGAGCAGTTCTTC. It encodes CASSGGLAGVGEQFF. Supplemented by reference TRBV5-1 and TRBJ2-1, the full variable domain reads KAGVTQTPRYLIKTRGQQVTLSCSPISGHRSVSWYQQTPGQGLQFLFEYFSETQRNKGNFPGRFSGRQFSNSRSEMNVSTLELGDSALYLCASSGGLAGVGEQFFGPGTRLTVL.

The chain combines TRBV27 with TRBJ2-3; 9 positions agree with TRBD2. Germline V gives CDR1 MNHEY, CDR2 SMNVEV (reference sequence). The V and J ends lost 6 bases and 2 bases, in that order; junction bases with no gene match: 9. CDR3 length equals 16 residues. The CDR3: CASSFSGGEYTDTQYF. DNA for the CDR3: TGTGCCAGCAGCTTTAGCGGGGGAGAATACACAGATACGCAGTATTTT.

The chain couples TRBV5-4 to TRBJ2-4; a weak D match, TRBD1 (7 bases). The V gene lost 1 base and the J gene lost 5 bases, with 10 bases spanning the gap. CDR3 size: 14 residues. Germline V gene data show CDR1 as SGHNT and CDR2 as YYREEE (reference sequence). CDR3 sequence: CASSLQGGENIQYF. CDR3 nucleotides: TGTGCCAGCAGCTTGCAGGGGGGAGAAAACATTCAGTACTTC.

The rearrangement uses TRBV27 and TRBJ2-5; 9 nucleotides match TRBD2. This CDR3 spans 17 amino acids. CDR1 and CDR2 from the germline V gene are MNHEY and SMNVEV (reference sequence). J lost 1 base, V lost 5 bases, and 11 bases had no gene match. DNA for the CDR3: TGTGCCAGCAGTATTTCACCGGGACTAGCAGGCCAAGAGACCCAGTACTTC. Protein sequence: CASSISPGLAGQETQYF.

This clone was seen only a few times. The chain couples TRBV6-5 to TRBJ2-2; D call uncertain. With 6 bases removed from V and 7 bases from J, the gap between germline ends came to 9 bases. The CDR3 is 12 amino acids. Germline V gene lookup returns CDR1 MNHEY and CDR2 SVGAGI. The CDR3 reads CASRFSLGELFF. The CDR3 region has the DNA TGTGCCAGCAGATTCAGCCTCGGGGAGCTGTTTTTT.

V is TRBV20-1 and J is TRBJ1-1; 9 positions agree with TRBD1. The J segment lost 4 bases and the V segment lost 3 bases, leaving 6 bases of the junction unmatched. CDR3 length equals 14 residues. Germline lookup yields CDR1 DFQATT and CDR2 SNEGSKA (reference sequence). This CDR3 reads CSASRGQGATEAFF. The CDR3, as DNA: TGCAGTGCTAGTAGGGGACAGGGAGCCACTGAAGCTTTCTTT.

The chain is built from TRBV2 and TRBJ1-3, with D perhaps TRBD1 (6 bases). Germline V lookup: CDR1 SNHLY, CDR2 FYNNEI. Trimming took off 7 bases at V and 0 bases at J, with 16 bases between the two ends. The length of the CDR3 is 16 residues. CDR3 coding DNA: TGTGCCAGCAAAGGAGGGCAGGGGCCCTCTGGAAACACCATATATTTT. Its translation is CASKGGQGPSGNTIYF.

This clone is a singleton in its sample. This chain uses TRBV19 with TRBJ2-7; 9 bases match TRBD1. Per the germline V gene, CDR1 is LNHDA and CDR2 is SQIVND (reference sequence). The V and J ends lost 6 bases and 2 bases, in that order; junction bases with no gene match: 8. The CDR3 contains 15 residues. CDR3 nucleotides: TGTGCCAGTAGCACCGGGACAGGGCCCACCTACGAGCAGTACTTC. It yields the protein CASSTGTGPTYEQYF. Full variable domain (rest looked up from reference TRBV19 and TRBJ2-7): DGGITQSPKYLFRKEGQNVTLSCEQNLNHDAMYWYRQDPGQGLRLIYYSQIVNDFQKGDIAEGYSVSREKKESFPLTVTSAQKNPTAFYLCASSTGTGPTYEQYFGPGTRLTVT.

J is TRBJ1-6 and V is TRBV19, with a possible D match to TRBD1 (5 bases). Trimming removed 8 bases at V and 7 bases at J, with 12 bases between. The CDR3 is made up of 13 amino acids. Germline V gene sequence: CDR1 LNHDA, CDR2 SQIVND (reference sequence). CDR3 loop: CASGGRENSPLHF. DNA for the CDR3: TGTGCCAGTGGTGGCAGGGAGAATTCACCCCTCCACTTT. Drawing the rest from reference TRBV19 and TRBJ1-6, the complete variable domain is DGGITQSPKYLFRKEGQNVTLSCEQNLNHDAMYWYRQDPGQGLRLIYYSQIVNDFQKGDIAEGYSVSREKKESFPLTVTSAQKNPTAFYLCASGGRENSPLHFGNGTRLTVT.

The chain recombines TRBV12-3 or TRBV12-4 with TRBJ2-7; TRBD1 aligns across 7 bases. The J segment lost 4 bases and the V segment lost 8 bases, leaving 8 bases of the junction unmatched. The CDR3 extends over 13 amino acids. CDR3 amino acids: CASGKGASYEQYF. The CDR3 DNA sequence: TGTGCCAGCGGAAAGGGGGCATCATACGAGCAGTACTTC.

The chain uses TRBV28 and TRBJ1-6, with D possibly being TRBD1 (5 bases). CDR3 size: 16 residues. Germline V CDR1 and CDR2: MDHEN, SYDVKM. V gave up 8 bases and J gave up 8 bases, with 22 bases separating them. CDR3 in amino acids: CASLFRDDPWDSPLHF. The CDR3 coding sequence is TGTGCCAGCCTGTTTAGGGACGACCCATGGGATTCACCCCTCCACTTT. Full variable domain (rest looked up from reference TRBV28 and TRBJ1-6): DVKVTQSSRYLVKRTGEKVFLECVQDMDHENMFWYRQDPGLGLRLIYFSYDVKMKEKGDIPEGYSVSREKKERFSLILESASTNQTSMYLCASLFRDDPWDSPLHFGNGTRLTVT.

This chain joins TRBV5-1 and TRBJ1-2; tentative D call: TRBD1 (6 bases). The V end lost 2 bases, the J end lost 8 bases, and 16 bases lay between the germline ends. The CDR3 has 14 amino acids. The germline V gene encodes CDR1 SGHRS and CDR2 YFSETQ. CDR3: CASSLGQNQGGYTF. As DNA, the CDR3 is TGCGCCAGCAGCTTAGGACAGAACCAGGGCGGCTACACCTTC. Complete variable domain (other parts from reference TRBV5-1 and TRBJ1-2): KAGVTQTPRYLIKTRGQQVTLSCSPISGHRSVSWYQQTPGQGLQFLFEYFSETQRNKGNFPGRFSGRQFSNSRSEMNVSTLELGDSALYLCASSLGQNQGGYTFGSGTRLTVV.

The DNA for the CDR3 is TGTGCCAGCAGACTTACAGGGCTGAACACTGAAGCTTTCTTT. Amino acid sequence: CASRLTGLNTEAFF. The chain is built from TRBV21-1 and TRBJ1-1; the table's TRBD1 call for D was not verified on the DNA. TRBV21-1 is annotated as a pseudogene. The CDR3 contains 14 residues.

The V gene is TRBV13, the J gene TRBJ1-6; TRBD1 matches at 7 bases. There are 15 residues in the CDR3. The V gene end was trimmed by 5 bases and the J gene end by 8 bases; junction bases not matched to a gene: 9. Germline lookup yields CDR1 PRHDT and CDR2 FYEKMQ (reference sequence). CDR3 sequence: CASSLPTGRDSPLHF. CDR3 DNA: TGTGCCAGCAGCCTCCCGACAGGGAGAGATTCACCCCTCCACTTT.

In DNA, the CDR3 is TGTGCCAGCAAGGCGGGAGGGCCGGGTTATGAGCAGTTCTTC. This gives the protein CASKAGGPGYEQFF. The chain joins TRBV27 to TRBJ2-1; TRBD2 matches at 9 bases. V gave up 7 bases and J gave up 8 bases; unmatched junction bases: 9. The CDR3 extends over 14 amino acids. Looked up from germline, CDR1 is MNHEY and CDR2 is SMNVEV (reference sequence).

The table lists this clone with a count of one. This chain uses TRBV19 with TRBJ2-7; perhaps TRBD2 as D (6 bases). Germline V gene lookup returns CDR1 LNHDA and CDR2 SQIVND (reference sequence). The CDR3 runs 13 residues. V lost 5 bases, J lost 7 bases, and 15 bases lay in between. The CDR3 DNA is TGTGCCAGTAGTCTGGGGGGTGCGGGTGAGCAGTACTTC. Translating gives CASSLGGAGEQYF.

Only a few counts were recorded for this clone. The V call is TRBV5-1, the J call TRBJ2-7, with 8 bases identical to TRBD2. The CDR3 has 15 amino acids. J gave up 3 bases and V 7 bases, and 12 bases lay outside the gene matches. In germline, CDR1 is SGHRS, CDR2 YFSETQ. The CDR3 coding sequence is TGCGCCAGCCACCCCGGGGGGGGTTCCCTCTACGAGCAGTACTTC. This codes for CASHPGGGSLYEQYF.

The chain joins TRBV7-2 to TRBJ1-2; no firm D call. In germline, CDR1 is SGHTA, CDR2 FQGNSA. V was pared by 2 bases and J by 4 bases, with 11 bases between. The CDR3 length is 14 residues. DNA of the CDR3: TGTGCCAGCAGCTTACAGGAAATTTCCTATGGCTACACCTTC. Translation: CASSLQEISYGYTF.